This T cell receptor beta chain was captured by sequencing in a study of blood T cells in healthy people across ages. Points from the study as a whole: Observed TCR beta diversity showed a strong correlation with the percentage of naive T cells as measured by flow cytometry.

The use of a sample-barcoded 5' primer and a J-beta primer mix characterized a second PCR of roughly 6 to 11 cycles. A single record per CDR3 protein comes from TCRdb applying MiXCR to the 5' RACE reads. The sample consists of around 800,000 distinct CDR3 sequences, about 42% of them appearing once. The CDR3 runs 16 residues. V was pared by 5 bases and J by 2 bases, with 16 bases between. The table lists this clonotype with a few counts. No antigen is known for it. This TCR derives from a man aged 55 to 70 in good health. The rearrangement uses TRBV12-3 or TRBV12-4 and TRBJ2-1; TRBD2 might be the D (7 bases). Sample: blood. This chain's CDR3 is CASSARGGGPYNEQFF. CDR3 DNA: TGTGCCAGCAGTGCGCGCGGGGGCGGTCCCTACAATGAGCAGTTCTTC.